These 30 T cell receptor beta chains originate from one sample sequenced in a study of Graves' ophthalmopathy and Graves' hyperthyroidism. The study amplified TCR beta CDR3 regions using RNA transcripts. Investigators did first-round RT-PCR with HTBI primers, then second-round multiplex PCR. TCRdb itself ran the multiplex PCR reads through MiXCR, one entry per CDR3 protein. The sample has under 20,000 distinct CDR3 sequences, 45% to 55% seen once; the top ten hold approximately 24%. The sequencing input was peripheral blood. These receptors were taken from a woman aged 40-49 years with stable Graves' hyperthyroidism.

There are many counts of this clonotype. V is TRBV20-1 and J is TRBJ2-1; 7 nucleotides match TRBD1. CDR1 is DFQATT, CDR2 SNEGSKA, per germline (reference sequence). The CDR3 loop spans 15 amino acids. V lost 1 base to trimming and J lost 6 bases; unmatched junction nucleotides: 9. Here the CDR3 reads CSARAGTVRFNEQFF. CDR3 DNA sequence: TGCAGTGCTAGAGCCGGGACAGTCCGCTTCAATGAGCAGTTCTTC.

The chain is built from TRBV7-9 and TRBJ2-1; the match to TRBD2 covers 12 bases. Germline trimming cut 5 bases from V and 8 bases from J; bases unmatched to any gene: 10. The CDR3 is made up of 16 amino acids. CDR1 is SEHNR and CDR2 is FQNEAQ in the germline V gene (reference sequence). The CDR3, as DNA: TGTGCCAGCAGCCACCCTAGCGGGAGGGCCGTAGATGAGCAGTTCTTC. Its translation is CASSHPSGRAVDEQFF.

This clonotype is judged medium-sized (0.01 to 0.1%). The CDR3 DNA follows: TGTGCCAGCAGGGGCAGGGGATCCTCTGGGGCCAACGTCCTGACTTTC. It translates to CASRGRGSSGANVLTF. The chain recombines TRBV2 with TRBJ2-6, with a tentative D call TRBD1 (6 bases). The length of the CDR3 is 16 residues. Trimming removed 6 bases at V and 0 bases at J, with 12 bases between. CDR1 SNHLY and CDR2 FYNNEI come from the germline V gene.

The chain recombines TRBV29-1 with TRBJ2-7; D gene uncertain. CDR3 length: 12 residues. The germline V gene has CDR1 SQVTM and CDR2 ANQGSEA. Trimming shortened V by 6 bases and J by 5 bases, and 14 bases separated the two germline ends. CDR3 sequence (DNA): TGCAGCGTCAACACGGTCCAAAACGAGCAGTACTTC. It yields the protein CSVNTVQNEQYF.

The V call is TRBV25-1, the J call TRBJ2-1; 9 nucleotides agree with TRBD1. This CDR3 has 17 amino acids. V lost 1 base to trimming and J lost 3 bases; unmatched junction nucleotides: 7. Germline V gives CDR1 MGHDK, CDR2 SYGVNS. CDR3 DNA sequence: TGTGCCAGCAGTGAATTAGGGACAGGGTTCTTCTACAATGAGCAGTTCTTC. It encodes CASSELGTGFFYNEQFF. The full variable domain, its missing parts supplied by reference TRBV25-1 and TRBJ2-1, is EADIYQTPRYLVIGTGKKITLECSQTMGHDKMYWYQQDPGMELHLIHYSYGVNSTEKGDLSSESTVSRIRTEHFPLTLESARPSHTSQYLCASSELGTGFFYNEQFFGPGTRLTVL.

This chain joins TRBV6-2 or TRBV6-3 and TRBJ2-2; tentatively, D is TRBD1 (6 bases). The CDR3 is 15 amino acids. Per germline, CDR1 MNHEY and CDR2 SVGEGT. V lost 2 bases and J 4 bases, leaving 11 bases between the germline ends. The chain's CDR3 is CASSYEGGSTGELFF. DNA of the CDR3: TGTGCCAGCAGTTACGAAGGGGGAAGCACCGGGGAGCTGTTTTTT.

This chain connects TRBV7-2 to TRBJ1-5, with D unclear. The CDR3 is made up of 15 amino acids. CDR1 and CDR2 from the germline V gene are SGHTA and FQGNSA. Trimming took 5 bases from V and 4 from J, leaving 15 bases between them. The CDR3 region is CASSRRGDRNQPQHF. The CDR3 nucleotides are TGTGCCAGCAGCCGCCGCGGGGATCGTAATCAGCCCCAGCATTTT. Using reference TRBV7-2 and TRBJ1-5 for the parts outside the CDR3, the full variable domain is GAGVSQSPSNKVTEKGKDVELRCDPISGHTALYWYRQSLGQGLEFLIYFQGNSAPDKSGLPSDRFSAERTGGSVSTLTIQRTQQEDSAVYLCASSRRGDRNQPQHFGDGTRLSIL.

The table lists this clonotype with many counts. V usage is TRBV4-3 and J usage is TRBJ2-5, with D possibly being TRBD2 (6 bases). Trimming took 2 bases from V and 5 from J, leaving 18 bases between them. Germline CDR1 LGHNA, CDR2 YSLEER. The CDR3 is 16 residues long. The CDR3 loop is CASSQTYGSGGETQYF. In nucleotides, the CDR3 is TGCGCCAGCAGCCAAACTTACGGGAGTGGAGGTGAGACCCAGTACTTC.

A word on this clonotype: A clone one base away is much larger, so this may be a read error. The CDR3 does not close with the conserved phenylalanine or tryptophan, likely indicating a read error. The rearrangement links TRBV20-1 to TRBJ1-1, with TRBD1 as a possible D gene (5 bases). Germline CDR1 reads DFQATT; CDR2 reads SNEGSKA (reference sequence). The CDR3 length is 14 residues. Trimming shortened V by 1 base and J by 2 bases, and 11 bases separated the two germline ends. The CDR3 DNA reads TGCAGTGCTAGAGCCCCGAGGGGTAACACTGAAGCTTTCTTG. It specifies CSARAPRGNTEAFL.

This clonotype was picked up one time. The gene calls are TRBV4-1 and TRBJ1-4; D unclear. CDR3 size: 14 residues. V lost 1 base and J 5 bases, leaving 8 bases between the germline ends. From germline, CDR1 is MGHRA and CDR2 YSYEKL. DNA of the CDR3: TGCGCCAGCAGCCAAGTGGGGTCAAATGAAAAACTGTTTTTT. This encodes CASSQVGSNEKLFF.

In this sample, this clonotype is medium-sized. The chain is built from TRBV29-1 and TRBJ2-1, with 12 bases identical to TRBD2. After removal of 7 bases from V and 8 bases from J, the junction contained 6 bases not matched to a gene. This CDR3 is built from 13 residues. Germline V gives CDR1 SQVTM, CDR2 ANQGSEA. CDR3 amino acids: CSALAGGRDEQFF. For the CDR3, the DNA is TGCAGCGCCCTAGCGGGAGGGCGCGATGAGCAGTTCTTC.

This clonotype was detected many times. The chain is built from TRBV11-3 and TRBJ2-7; D may be TRBD1 (5 bases). Germline V gene data show CDR1 as SGHNT and CDR2 as YENEEA. The CDR3 extends over 13 amino acids. With 3 bases removed from V and 7 bases from J, the gap between germline ends came to 13 bases. CDR3 in amino acids: CASSFDRLGEQYF. The DNA of the CDR3 is TGTGCCAGCAGCTTTGACAGATTGGGGGAGCAGTACTTC.

Points on this clonotype: At one boundary the junction diverges from the germline segment, which might be a read error. The chain joins TRBV2 to TRBJ1-4; TRBD1 agrees at 12 bases. CDR1 SNHLY and CDR2 FYNNEI come from the germline V gene. There are 17 residues in the CDR3. CDR3 DNA: TGTACCAGCAGTGATGGGGGACAGGGGGCGACTAATGAAAAACTGATTTTT. This translates into CTSSDGGQGATNEKLIF.

The rearrangement links TRBV20-1 to TRBJ2-3; 10 bases match TRBD1. Losses at the gene ends were 6 bases for V and 5 bases for J; bases not matched to a gene: 14. The V gene's germline CDR1 is DFQATT and CDR2 SNEGSKA (reference sequence). The CDR3 has 16 amino acids. CDR3 coding DNA: TGCAGTGCCGTGACTGGGAGACAGGGGGCGGTAGATACGCAGTATTTT. Translation gives CSAVTGRQGAVDTQYF.

Regarding this clonotype: The final CDR3 position lacks the conserved phenylalanine or tryptophan, pointing to a likely read error. The gene calls are TRBV7-8 and TRBJ2-7, with 8 bases matching TRBD1. Per the germline V gene, CDR1 is SGHVS and CDR2 is FQNEAQ. CDR3 length equals 15 residues. V lost 1 base to trimming and J lost 6 bases; unmatched junction nucleotides: 8. The CDR3 bases are TGTGCCAGCAGCTTAGTGCACGGACAGGGATCCGAGCAGTACTCC. As protein: CASSLVHGQGSEQYS.

This clonotype was counted a few times. The chain links TRBV12-3 or TRBV12-4 to TRBJ2-3; D unclear. The length of the CDR3 is 14 residues. Deletions cut 8 bases from V and 3 bases from J, with 15 bases between. The CDR3 DNA is TGTGCCAGCTCTAACCCTGGGTCGACAGATACGCAGTATTTT. Protein product: CASSNPGSTDTQYF.

This clonotype was detected many times. The chain uses TRBV5-6 and TRBJ2-5; D unclear. Trimming removed 0 bases at V and 4 bases at J, with 1 base between. The germline V gene encodes CDR1 SGHDT and CDR2 YYEEEE. This CDR3 has 11 residues. The CDR3 coding sequence is TGTGCCAGCAGCTTGGTAGAGACCCAGTACTTC. Amino acid sequence: CASSLVETQYF.

By sample fraction, this clonotype is medium-sized. The chain employs TRBV7-6 and TRBJ2-1, with 10 bases lining up with TRBD2. Germline-derived CDR1 and CDR2 are SGHVS and FNYEAQ. Losses at the gene ends were 1 base for V and 9 bases for J; bases not matched to a gene: 6. CDR3 length: 15 residues. The CDR3 sequence is CASSLGLAGVGEQFF. The CDR3 coding sequence is TGTGCCAGCAGCTTAGGCCTAGCGGGAGTGGGTGAGCAGTTCTTC.

This clonotype rates as medium-sized (0.01 to 0.1%). The V and J genes are TRBV24-1 and TRBJ1-2; no definite D call. Between the trimmed V and J ends, which lost 7 bases and 5 bases, there was a span of 16 bases. The length of the CDR3 is 14 residues. The germline V gene has CDR1 KGHDR and CDR2 SFDVKD. The CDR3 loop reads CATRDNDGSYGYTF. The CDR3 DNA follows: TGTGCCACCAGAGATAACGACGGTTCTTATGGCTACACCTTC.

This clonotype came up many times. The chain combines TRBV6-1 with TRBJ2-5, with D perhaps TRBD2 (5 bases). The CDR3 has 13 residues. Germline loops: CDR1 MNHNS, CDR2 SASEGT. The V end was cut by 4 bases, the J end by 4 bases, with 10 bases between. This chain's CDR3 is CASSGISAETQYF. The CDR3 bases are TGTGCCAGCAGTGGTATTAGCGCAGAGACCCAGTACTTC.

By its share, this clonotype is medium-sized. This chain uses TRBV2 with TRBJ2-7; D ambiguous. V dropped 3 bases and J dropped 4 bases, with 4 bases sitting between them. The CDR3 extends over 11 amino acids. Germline assignment: CDR1 SNHLY and CDR2 FYNNEI. The CDR3 coding sequence is TGTGCCAGCAGTGAGTTGTACGAGCAGTACTTC. It codes for CASSELYEQYF.

Points on this clonotype: A much larger clone lies one base from this, so it may be a read error. The genes are TRBV25-1 and TRBJ2-7; 8 bases are a match to TRBD1. There are 14 residues in the CDR3. Germline V gene data show CDR1 as MGHDK and CDR2 as SYGVNS. The CDR3 DNA reads as TGCACCAGCAGCCAAGGACAGGGAATCCACGAGCAGTACTTC. Amino acid sequence: CTSSQGQGIHEQYF.

This clonotype showed up just a few times. The V gene is TRBV7-2, the J gene TRBJ2-7; D possibly corresponds to TRBD2 (6 bases). Germline loops: CDR1 SGHTA, CDR2 FQGNSA. The CDR3 spans 16 residues. The germline V and J ends were trimmed by 5 bases and 5 bases, with 22 bases remaining between them. The DNA of the CDR3 is TGTGCCAGCAGCCAAGAAGCCCGGGACTTGATAAACGAGCAGTACTTC. Protein sequence: CASSQEARDLINEQYF.

This clonotype was observed a single time. The chain employs TRBV7-3 and TRBJ2-7; a weak D match, TRBD2 (5 bases). Germline V gene data show CDR1 as SGHTA and CDR2 as FQGTGA. The length of the CDR3 is 13 residues. V lost 2 bases and J 7 bases, leaving 12 bases between the germline ends. CDR3 coding DNA: TGTGCCAGCAGCTTAGAGAGGGCGGCTGAGCAGTACTTC. This translates into CASSLERAAEQYF.

In regard to this clonotype: The conserved closing phenylalanine or tryptophan is absent in this CDR3, likely reflecting a read error. It is unclear where the CDR3 begins or ends on the DNA, so no DNA is shown, and the CDR3 is as TCRdb lists it. The genes are TRBV19 and TRBJ2-2; TRBD2 is taken as the D call from the table, unchecked against the DNA. 12 amino acids form the CDR3, both terminal residues included. The germline gives CDR1 LNHDA, CDR2 SQIVND (reference sequence). The CDR3 region is CAILGYGGELVL.

The chain combines TRBV24-1 with TRBJ2-3, with D possibly matching TRBD1 (6 bases). Deletions cut 3 bases from V and 2 bases from J, with 14 bases between. Per germline, CDR1 KGHDR and CDR2 SFDVKD. The CDR3 spans 16 residues. CDR3 amino acids: CATSDPTGTYTDTQYF. As DNA, the CDR3 is TGTGCCACCAGTGATCCGACCGGGACATACACAGATACGCAGTATTTT.

A word on this clonotype: The conserved final phenylalanine or tryptophan is absent from the CDR3, which likely points to a read error. This chain connects TRBV11-1 to TRBJ2-3, with 10 bases matching TRBD2. The length of the CDR3 is 16 residues. CDR1 is SGHAT, CDR2 FQDESV, per germline (reference sequence). Here the CDR3 reads CVSSAGTSESTDTQYS. Here the CDR3 DNA reads TGTGTCAGCAGCGCCGGGACTAGCGAAAGCACAGATACGCAGTATTCT.

This rearrangement joins TRBV15 to TRBJ2-7; no clear D. Deletions cut 3 bases from V and 2 bases from J, with 17 bases between. The CDR3 has 16 residues. Per germline, CDR1 LNHNV and CDR2 YYDKDF (reference sequence). The DNA of the CDR3 is TGTGCCACCAGCAGTTTGAGAAAGAGTAACACCTACGAGCAGTACTTC. The encoded protein is CATSSLRKSNTYEQYF.

V and J are TRBV7-3 and TRBJ2-3; no firm D call. CDR1 is SGHTA and CDR2 is FQGTGA in the germline V gene. The CDR3 sequence is 13 residues long. Between the trimmed V and J ends, which lost 2 bases and 6 bases, there was a span of 9 bases. DNA for the CDR3: TGTGCCAGCAGCTTATTGGGTGCCGATACGCAGTATTTT. Translated, it gives CASSLLGADTQYF.

The table lists this clonotype with a count of one. The CDR3 region has the DNA TGCAGCGTTGAGGGGCCAAGAGGGCCCTACGAGCAGTACTTC. As protein: CSVEGPRGPYEQYF. V is TRBV29-1 and J is TRBJ2-7; D may correspond to TRBD1 or TRBD2 (5 bases each). Per germline, CDR1 SQVTM and CDR2 ANQGSEA. The ends were cut back, 3 bases at V and 2 bases at J, with 14 bases in the middle. The CDR3 runs to 14 residues.